The 3 T cell receptor beta chains below all came from one sample that was sequenced in a study of T cells after yellow fever vaccination. TCRdb re-called the 5' RACE reads with MiXCR, one entry per CDR3 protein. Of 120,000 or so distinct CDR3 sequences listed, roughly 10% were seen once; the top ten hold about two fifths. The sequences come from CD8+ T cells sorted from PBMCs, collected on the day of the yellow fever booster vaccination. These receptors all stem from a man aged 18 to 30 who received the YFV17D yellow fever vaccine.

This clonotype was observed many times. V is TRBV12-3 or TRBV12-4 and J is TRBJ2-7; 7 bases line up with TRBD2. The CDR3 consists of 14 residues. Trimming cost V 5 bases and J 0 bases; bases outside gene matches: 4. The CDR3 region has the DNA TGTGCCAGCAGTCTGGGGGACTACTCCTACGAGCAGTACTTC. This codes for CASSLGDYSYEQYF.

This clonotype has ten or more counts. J is TRBJ2-3 and V is TRBV6-4, with TRBD2 matching 14 bases. CDR3 length equals 15 residues. V lost 3 bases and J lost 7; bases outside the gene matches: 3. Germline CDR1 is MRHNA and CDR2 is SNTAGT. Here the CDR3 reads CASSEGTSGGYTQYF. As DNA, the CDR3 is TGTGCCAGCAGTGAGGGGACTAGCGGGGGATATACGCAGTATTTT.

The rearrangement joins TRBV6-5 to TRBJ2-1; either TRBD1 or TRBD2 may fit D (5 bases each). Trimming shortened V by 3 bases and J by 8 bases, and 8 bases separated the two germline ends. The V gene's germline CDR1 is MNHEY and CDR2 SVGAGI. This CDR3 has 12 residues. The CDR3 reads CASSYRGDEQFF. Written as DNA, the CDR3 is TGTGCCAGCAGTTATCGAGGGGATGAGCAGTTCTTC.